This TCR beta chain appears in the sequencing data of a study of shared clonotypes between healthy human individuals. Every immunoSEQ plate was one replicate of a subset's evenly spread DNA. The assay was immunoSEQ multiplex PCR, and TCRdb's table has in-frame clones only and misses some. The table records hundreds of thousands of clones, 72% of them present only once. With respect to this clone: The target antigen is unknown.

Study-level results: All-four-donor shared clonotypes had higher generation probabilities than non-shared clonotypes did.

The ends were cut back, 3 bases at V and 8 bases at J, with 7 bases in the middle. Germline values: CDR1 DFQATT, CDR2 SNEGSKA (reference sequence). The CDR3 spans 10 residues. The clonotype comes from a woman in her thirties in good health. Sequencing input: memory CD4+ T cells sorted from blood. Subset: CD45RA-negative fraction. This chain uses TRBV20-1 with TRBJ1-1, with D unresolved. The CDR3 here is CSARVREAFF. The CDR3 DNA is TGCAGTGCTAGGGTCCGAGAAGCTTTCTTT.